This passage covers 28 T cell receptor beta chains from one sample sequenced in a study of graft-versus-host responses after intestinal transplantation. TCRdb's table, derived via immunoSEQ multiplex PCR, lists solely in-frame clones and lacks some. The sample records 70,000 to 100,000 clones, around nine tenths being singletons. These receptors are not linked to any known antigen. The material sequenced was unstimulated CD4+ T cells sorted from spleen or lymph node cells, taken before intestinal transplant. These receptors all stem from a human donor who received an intestinal transplant.

J is TRBJ1-6 and V is TRBV4-1; D not resolved. The V end lost 0 bases, the J end lost 5 bases, and 11 bases lay between the germline ends. This CDR3 has 16 amino acids. Germline loops: CDR1 MGHRA, CDR2 YSYEKL. The CDR3 region is CASSQEFMSNNSPLHF. CDR3 DNA: TGCGCCAGCAGCCAAGAATTCATGTCCAATAATTCACCCCTCCACTTT.

The chain recombines TRBV2 with TRBJ2-5; 12 bases map to TRBD2. The germline V gene has CDR1 SNHLY and CDR2 FYNNEI. The length of the CDR3 is 18 residues. The junction had 13 bases not matched to a gene; V was cut back by 3 bases and J by 5 bases. The chain's CDR3 is CASSEGGLAGGRWETQYF. For the CDR3, the DNA is TGTGCCAGCAGTGAGGGGGGACTAGCGGGCGGCCGGTGGGAGACCCAGTACTTC.

The gene calls are TRBV16 and TRBJ2-7; 9 bases are a match to TRBD2. Germline V gene lookup returns CDR1 KGHSY and CDR2 FQNENV. The CDR3 is made up of 14 amino acids. The V segment lost 4 bases and the J segment 3 bases; nucleotides outside the gene matches: 4. CDR3 residues: CASSRLAEHYEQYF. The CDR3 region has the DNA TGTGCCAGCAGCCGACTAGCGGAACACTACGAGCAGTACTTC.

The V gene is TRBV19, the J gene TRBJ1-5; D gene unclear. Germline values: CDR1 LNHDA, CDR2 SQIVND (reference sequence). The CDR3 runs to 15 residues. Trimming pared 3 bases from V and 1 base from J, leaving 10 bases between. CDR3 bases: TGTGCCAGTAGTATCGTTGGCAGGAGCAATCAGCCCCAGCATTTT. It specifies CASSIVGRSNQPQHF.

CDR3 bases: TGTGCCAGCAGTTTAACAGGGGGTTTTGACTATGGCTACACCTTC. This gives the protein CASSLTGGFDYGYTF. The chain recombines TRBV28 with TRBJ1-2; 8 positions agree with TRBD1. There are 15 residues in the CDR3. Germline V gene data show CDR1 as MDHEN and CDR2 as SYDVKM. V gave up 2 bases and J gave up 3 bases; unmatched junction bases: 5.

The chain has TRBV5-4 and TRBJ2-3; a weak D match, TRBD1 (6 bases). This CDR3 has 15 residues. Trimming shortened V by 4 bases and J by 0 bases, and 12 bases separated the two germline ends. CDR1 and CDR2 (germline): SGHNT, YYREEE (reference sequence). The CDR3 is CASSPGQTSTDTQYF. CDR3 DNA: TGTGCCAGCAGCCCCGGACAGACTAGCACAGATACGCAGTATTTT. The full variable domain, in which reference TRBV5-4 and TRBJ2-3 provide the parts outside the CDR3, is ETGVTQSPTHLIKTRGQQVTLRCSSQSGHNTVSWYQQALGQGPQFIFQYYREEENGRGNFPPRFSGLQFPNYSSELNVNALELDDSALYLCASSPGQTSTDTQYFGPGTRLTVL.

The chain is built from TRBV6-1 and TRBJ2-4; 8 nucleotides agree with TRBD1. The germline V gene has CDR1 MNHNS and CDR2 SASEGT. Unmatched junction bases numbered 6, after V lost 6 bases and J lost 2 bases. This CDR3 is 15 amino acids long. This CDR3 is CASRTDRVTKNIQYF. The DNA of the CDR3 is TGTGCCAGCAGGACGGACAGGGTTACCAAAAACATTCAGTACTTC.

The chain is built from TRBV15 and TRBJ2-2; 10 nucleotides line up with TRBD1. CDR1 LNHNV and CDR2 YYDKDF come from the germline V gene (reference sequence). Losses at the gene ends were 3 bases for V and 4 bases for J; bases not matched to a gene: 2. CDR3 length: 15 amino acids. The CDR3: CATSSRTGGTGELFF. CDR3 DNA: TGTGCCACCAGCAGCCGGACAGGGGGCACCGGGGAGCTGTTTTTT.

The V and J genes are TRBV6-1 and TRBJ1-1; possibly TRBD1 for D (5 bases). CDR1 MNHNS and CDR2 SASEGT come from the germline V gene. This CDR3 is 13 amino acids long. The V and J ends lost 10 bases and 0 bases respectively, with 12 bases between them. The CDR3 DNA sequence: TGTGCCACCCGACAGAAACTGAACACTGAAGCTTTCTTT. This gives the protein CATRQKLNTEAFF.

Worth noting for this clone: Other DNA sequences of this sample code for an identical CDR3. The CDR3 DNA is TGTGCCAGCAGCTTAGCTGGAGGGAACACTGAAGCTTTCTTT. As protein: CASSLAGGNTEAFF. V gene TRBV7-6 combines with J gene TRBJ1-1; D remains ambiguous. Germline-derived CDR1 and CDR2 are SGHVS and FNYEAQ. The CDR3 contains 14 residues. Trimming removed 0 bases from V and 1 base from J, with 6 bases in between.

This chain links TRBV5-4 with TRBJ2-7, with TRBD2 matching 7 bases. In germline, CDR1 is SGHNT, CDR2 YYREEE (reference sequence). CDR3 length: 15 amino acids. V lost 4 bases and J lost 6; bases outside the gene matches: 13. The CDR3 nucleotides read TGTGCCAGCAGCCCTGGACTAGAGAGGACCTCCGAGCAGTACTTC. Protein sequence: CASSPGLERTSEQYF.

The rearrangement uses TRBV27 and TRBJ2-1, with D possibly being TRBD2 (5 bases). The CDR3 runs 18 residues. Looked up from germline, CDR1 is MNHEY and CDR2 is SMNVEV (reference sequence). Trimming took off 4 bases at V and 6 bases at J, with 25 bases between the two ends. The CDR3: CASSSLPQTRSLGNEQFF. In DNA form, the CDR3 reads TGTGCCAGCAGTTCACTACCCCAAACTAGGAGCCTCGGCAATGAGCAGTTCTTC.

The gene calls are TRBV5-6 and TRBJ2-1, with a tentative D call TRBD1 (6 bases). Germline CDR1 is SGHDT and CDR2 is YYEEEE. V lost 4 bases to trimming and J lost 7 bases, with 15 bases between them. CDR3 size: 14 residues. The CDR3 is CASSKDRGDNEQFF. Here the CDR3 DNA reads TGTGCCAGCAGCAAGGACAGAGGGGATAATGAGCAGTTCTTC.

The J gene is TRBJ2-2, the V gene TRBV11-2, with 10 bases aligning to TRBD2. This CDR3 region has 16 residues. Germline-derived CDR1 and CDR2 are SGHAT and FQNNGV. V gave up 2 bases and J gave up 0 bases; unmatched junction bases: 0. In nucleotides, the CDR3 is TGTGCCAGCAGCTTAACTAGCGGGGCGAACACCGGGGAGCTGTTTTTT. This encodes CASSLTSGANTGELFF. The variable domain in full, completed from reference TRBV11-2 and TRBJ2-2, reads EAGVAQSPRYKIIEKRQSVAFWCNPISGHATLYWYQQILGQGPKLLIQFQNNGVVDDSQLPKDRFSAERLKGVDSTLKIQPAKLEDSAVYLCASSLTSGANTGELFFGEGSRLTVL.

The V call is TRBV2, the J call TRBJ2-2; 10 nucleotides agree with TRBD1. Per the germline V gene, CDR1 is SNHLY and CDR2 is FYNNEI. Trimming at V came to 7 bases and at J to 5 bases, leaving 4 bases not matched to a gene. The CDR3 is made up of 14 amino acids. This CDR3 reads CASTGTGATGELFF. CDR3 DNA: TGTGCCAGCACCGGGACAGGGGCGACCGGGGAGCTGTTTTTT. Complete variable domain (other parts from reference TRBV2 and TRBJ2-2): EPEVTQTPSHQVTQMGQEVILRCVPISNHLYFYWYRQILGQKVEFLVSFYNNEISEKSEIFDDQFSVERPDGSNFTLKIRSTKLEDSAMYFCASTGTGATGELFFGEGSRLTVL.

This chain links TRBV30 with TRBJ2-1, with 15 bases aligning to TRBD2. The CDR3 totals 11 residues. CDR1 is GTSNPN and CDR2 is SVGIG in the germline V gene (reference sequence). Losses at the gene ends were 5 bases for V and 15 bases for J; bases not matched to a gene: 2. CDR3 coding DNA: TGTGCCTGGGGACTAGCGGGGGGGCCGTTCTTC. Translating gives CAWGLAGGPFF.

The DNA for the CDR3 is TGTGCCAGCAGCGTAGCGGGGGGAAACTACGAGCAGTACTTC. This codes for CASSVAGGNYEQYF. The genes are TRBV9 and TRBJ2-7, with 7 positions matching TRBD2. Looked up from germline, CDR1 is SGDLS and CDR2 is YYNGEE. Losses at the gene ends were 0 bases for V and 3 bases for J; bases not matched to a gene: 3. The CDR3 covers 14 residues.

The rearrangement links TRBV5-1 to TRBJ2-5; D ambiguous. V lost 4 bases, J lost 3 bases, and 10 bases lay in between. This CDR3 spans 13 amino acids. Germline CDR1 reads SGHRS; CDR2 reads YFSETQ. The CDR3 loop is CASSPTPEETQYF. CDR3 DNA: TGCGCCAGCAGCCCAACACCCGAAGAGACCCAGTACTTC. The full variable domain, with the rest looked up from reference TRBV5-1 and TRBJ2-5, is KAGVTQTPRYLIKTRGQQVTLSCSPISGHRSVSWYQQTPGQGLQFLFEYFSETQRNKGNFPGRFSGRQFSNSRSEMNVSTLELGDSALYLCASSPTPEETQYFGPGTRLLVL.

The chain uses TRBV9 and TRBJ1-3, with D unclear. This CDR3 spans 15 amino acids. V was clipped by 0 bases and J by 0 bases, with 7 bases between them. The germline gives CDR1 SGDLS, CDR2 YYNGEE. This CDR3 reads CASSVGFSSGNTIYF. The CDR3 nucleotides read TGTGCCAGCAGCGTAGGGTTCAGCTCTGGAAACACCATATATTTT.

This clone showed up just a few times. This sequence joins TRBV15 and TRBJ2-7; D unresolved. Germline V CDR1 and CDR2: LNHNV, YYDKDF (reference sequence). The CDR3 sequence is 13 residues long. V was pared by 1 base and J by 4 bases, with 8 bases between. This chain's CDR3 is CATSRGALYEQYF. In nucleotides, the CDR3 is TGTGCCACCAGCAGAGGCGCCCTGTACGAGCAGTACTTC.

The chain joins TRBV21-1 to TRBJ2-3; the table calls TRBD2, which could not be checked here. TRBV21-1 is a known pseudogene. CDR3 length: 16 residues. The CDR3 loop reads CASSMGLAGNTDTQYF. DNA of the CDR3: TGTGCCAGCAGCATGGGACTAGCGGGGAACACAGATACGCAGTATTTT.

V and J are TRBV6-1 and TRBJ1-2; D perhaps matches TRBD1 (5 bases). This CDR3 has 14 residues. V gave up 0 bases and J gave up 4 bases, with 9 bases separating them. The germline V gene has CDR1 MNHNS and CDR2 SASEGT. This CDR3 reads CASSEARRGYGYTF. Here the CDR3 DNA reads TGTGCCAGCAGTGAAGCCAGGAGGGGCTATGGCTACACCTTC.

The CDR3 region has the DNA TGTGCCAGCAGCTCTGACAGGCCACCGATGGCCCAGGCTCGAGGCTACACCTTC. This gives the protein CASSSDRPPMAQARGYTF. The chain uses TRBV7-8 and TRBJ1-2; tentatively, D is TRBD1 (6 bases). The V end was cut by 4 bases, the J end by 8 bases, with 29 bases between. This CDR3 spans 18 amino acids. Germline loops: CDR1 SGHVS, CDR2 FQNEAQ. Variable domain in full (rest from reference TRBV7-8 and TRBJ1-2): GAGVSQSPRYKVAKRGQDVALRCDPISGHVSLFWYQQALGQGPEFLTYFQNEAQLDKSGLPSDRFFAERPEGSVSTLKIQRTQQEDSAVYLCASSSDRPPMAQARGYTFGSGTRLTVV.

The genes are TRBV27 and TRBJ2-1, with D tentatively TRBD2 (6 bases). The CDR3 is 15 residues long. V lost 1 base and J lost 2, with 9 bases in between. Germline loops: CDR1 MNHEY, CDR2 SMNVEV (reference sequence). CDR3 amino acids: CASSLLGLPYNEQFF. The CDR3 DNA is TGTGCCAGCAGTTTATTAGGACTACCCTACAATGAGCAGTTCTTC.

The chain links TRBV5-6 to TRBJ1-2; tentative D call: TRBD1 (5 bases). Trimming shortened V by 0 bases and J by 4 bases, and 10 bases separated the two germline ends. The CDR3 loop spans 14 amino acids. The germline V gene has CDR1 SGHDT and CDR2 YYEEEE. The CDR3 is CASSLAGTAYGYTF. The CDR3 coding sequence is TGTGCCAGCAGCTTGGCCGGGACTGCCTATGGCTACACCTTC.

V gene TRBV6-1 combines with J gene TRBJ1-5, with D maybe TRBD1 (6 bases). CDR1 and CDR2 (germline): MNHNS, SASEGT. The CDR3 sequence is 15 residues long. V lost 7 bases and J lost 6, with 19 bases in between. The CDR3 protein is CASNPETGRSQPQHF. CDR3 DNA sequence: TGTGCCAGCAACCCCGAGACAGGTCGGAGTCAGCCCCAGCATTTT.

This chain connects TRBV9 to TRBJ1-4; D remains unclear. The CDR3 loop spans 15 amino acids. Germline loops: CDR1 SGDLS, CDR2 YYNGEE. Trimming left V 0 bases short and J 0 bases short, with 6 bases between. As DNA, the CDR3 is TGTGCCAGCAGCGTAGGAGGTGCAACTAATGAAAAACTGTTTTTT. This gives the protein CASSVGGATNEKLFF.

The rearrangement links TRBV6-1 to TRBJ2-1; 11 bases match TRBD2. The J segment lost 10 bases and the V segment lost 3 bases, leaving 14 bases of the junction unmatched. The germline gives CDR1 MNHNS, CDR2 SASEGT. The CDR3 sequence is 17 residues long. The CDR3: CASSDLVGSGRANEQFF. CDR3 nucleotides: TGTGCCAGCAGTGATTTAGTAGGTAGCGGGAGGGCTAACGAGCAGTTCTTC.